This is a list of T cell receptor beta chains from one sample in a study of shared clonotypes between healthy human individuals. The data were produced by immunoSEQ multiplex PCR, yet TCRdb's version contains in-frame clones alone and is incomplete. The sample has about 2,100,000 clones, 90% to 95% seen once. Sequencing used naive CD8+ T cells from PBMCs. Receptors were obtained from a man aged 18 to 30 in good health. Some clones in this sample may be carry-over from other donors' samples. The CDR3 runs from the conserved cysteine through the conserved F or W. The order of the fields is V gene, J gene, clone size, D gene, CDR3 DNA, CDR3 protein. A D gene is named only where the DNA matches it firmly. Clone size, where shown, is once, few, many, or a class for clones that have expanded.

v_gene: TRBV11-2; j_gene: TRBJ2-7; abundance: -; d_gene: TRBD2; CDR3nt: TGTGCCAGCAGCTCCCGGACTAGCGAAGCCTACGAGCAGTACTTC; CDR3aa: CASSSRTSEAYEQYF
v_gene: TRBV7-9; j_gene: TRBJ2-5; abundance: -; d_gene: -; CDR3nt: TGTGCCGGGTCCCTTTTGGAAGGTGCGACCCAGTACTTC; CDR3aa: CAGSLLEGATQYF
v_gene: TRBV27; j_gene: TRBJ2-7; abundance: -; d_gene: -; CDR3nt: TGTGCCAGCAGTTTAAGACAGGCCTACGAGCAGTACTTC; CDR3aa: CASSLRQAYEQYF
v_gene: TRBV13; j_gene: TRBJ2-5; abundance: -; d_gene: -; CDR3nt: TGTGCCAGCAGCTCTACCCCCGGGTGGGGGTTTAAGTACCAAGAGACCCAGTACTTC; CDR3aa: CASSSTPGWGFKYQETQYF
v_gene: TRBV27; j_gene: TRBJ2-1; abundance: -; d_gene: -; CDR3nt: TGTGCCAGCAGTTTATTCGGGTATGGGCAGTTCTTC; CDR3aa: CASSLFGYGQFF
v_gene: TRBV6-1; j_gene: TRBJ1-1; abundance: -; d_gene: -; CDR3nt: TGTGCCAGCAGTGAGGAGGGACGGCTGAACACTGAAGCTTTCTTT; CDR3aa: CASSEEGRLNTEAFF
v_gene: TRBV6-5; j_gene: TRBJ2-5; abundance: -; d_gene: TRBD2; CDR3nt: TGTGCCAGCAGTTACAGCAGCGGGAACCAAGAGACCCAGTACTTC; CDR3aa: CASSYSSGNQETQYF
v_gene: TRBV9; j_gene: TRBJ2-2; abundance: once; d_gene: TRBD1; CDR3nt: TGTGCCAGCAGCGTCGACCTACAGGGGACCGGGGAGCTGTTTTTT; CDR3aa: CASSVDLQGTGELFF
v_gene: TRBV7-9; j_gene: TRBJ2-7; abundance: few; d_gene: -; CDR3nt: TGTGCCAGCAGCCTCAGCTCCTACGAGCAGTACTTC; CDR3aa: CASSLSSYEQYF
v_gene: TRBV18; j_gene: TRBJ1-1; abundance: -; d_gene: TRBD1; CDR3nt: TGTGCCAGCTCATATGAGCAGGGGGCGGCTGAAGCTTTCTTT; CDR3aa: CASSYEQGAAEAFF
v_gene: TRBV10-3; j_gene: TRBJ1-4; abundance: -; d_gene: -; CDR3nt: TGTGCCATCAGTGCTCACACGCCGGATATCGATGAAAAACTGTTTTTT; CDR3aa: CAISAHTPDIDEKLFF
v_gene: TRBV29-1; j_gene: TRBJ2-3; abundance: -; d_gene: -; CDR3nt: TGCAGCGTTGAAGCCAGGAACTTGATGGATACGCAGTATTTT; CDR3aa: CSVEARNLMDTQYF
v_gene: TRBV6-1; j_gene: TRBJ2-7; abundance: once; d_gene: -; CDR3nt: TGTGCCAGCGGGGGACTTGGGGGCGAGCAGTACTTC; CDR3aa: CASGGLGGEQYF
v_gene: TRBV7-9; j_gene: TRBJ2-6; abundance: -; d_gene: -; CDR3nt: TGTGCCAGCAGCTCACTTGTTGGGGCTGGGGCCAACGTCCTGACTTTC; CDR3aa: CASSSLVGAGANVLTF
v_gene: TRBV27; j_gene: TRBJ1-1; abundance: few; d_gene: -; CDR3nt: TGTGCCAGCATGGTAAGTCCGGCAGCGAACACTGAAGCTTTCTTT; CDR3aa: CASMVSPAANTEAFF
v_gene: TRBV7-9; j_gene: TRBJ2-7; abundance: -; d_gene: TRBD2; CDR3nt: TGTGCCAGCAGCTTAGGCGGACTAGCGGGAGAAGAGCAGTACTTC; CDR3aa: CASSLGGLAGEEQYF
v_gene: TRBV29-1; j_gene: TRBJ2-2; abundance: -; d_gene: -; CDR3nt: TGCAGCGTAAAAATTTTCACCGGGGAGCTGTTTTTT; CDR3aa: CSVKIFTGELFF
v_gene: TRBV7-2; j_gene: TRBJ2-1; abundance: once; d_gene: TRBD2; CDR3nt: TGTGCCAGCAGCCTAGCGGGGGTCTACAATGAGCAGTTCTTC; CDR3aa: CASSLAGVYNEQFF
v_gene: TRBV27; j_gene: TRBJ2-7; abundance: -; d_gene: -; CDR3nt: TGTGCCAGCAGTCTCGGGACAACCTACGAGCAGTACTTC; CDR3aa: CASSLGTTYEQYF
v_gene: TRBV2; j_gene: TRBJ2-3; abundance: -; d_gene: TRBD2; CDR3nt: TGTGCCAGCAGTGCGGGGGGGCCCCAGGCGGATACGCAGTATTTT; CDR3aa: CASSAGGPQADTQYF
v_gene: TRBV10-3; j_gene: TRBJ2-1; abundance: -; d_gene: TRBD2; CDR3nt: TGTGCCATCAGGGGGACTAGCGGACCCTACAATGAGCAGTTCTTC; CDR3aa: CAIRGTSGPYNEQFF
v_gene: TRBV9; j_gene: TRBJ2-2; abundance: -; d_gene: TRBD2; CDR3nt: TGTGCCAGCAGTCAGCGCGGGCGGGAGGCCGGGGAGCTGTTTTTT; CDR3aa: CASSQRGREAGELFF
v_gene: TRBV6-6; j_gene: TRBJ1-1; abundance: -; d_gene: -; CDR3nt: TGTGCCAGCAGTTCCAGAAGGGGTGAAGCTTTCTTT; CDR3aa: CASSSRRGEAFF
v_gene: TRBV27; j_gene: TRBJ2-3; abundance: -; d_gene: TRBD2; CDR3nt: TGTGCCAGCAGTCAGCGGGAGTCGTCGGATACGCAGTATTTT; CDR3aa: CASSQRESSDTQYF
v_gene: TRBV19; j_gene: TRBJ2-7; abundance: once; d_gene: -; CDR3nt: TGTGCCAGTAGTTATTCCGAGGGATCCTACGAGCAGTACTTC; CDR3aa: CASSYSEGSYEQYF
v_gene: TRBV4-3; j_gene: TRBJ2-2; abundance: -; d_gene: -; CDR3nt: TGCGCCAGCAGCCAACACCGATGGACAGATGGGGACACCGGGGAGCTGTTTTTT; CDR3aa: CASSQHRWTDGDTGELFF
v_gene: TRBV7-5; j_gene: TRBJ2-7; abundance: -; d_gene: -; CDR3nt: TGTGCCAGAAGCTTAAGCGGATCCTACGAGCAGTACTTC; CDR3aa: CARSLSGSYEQYF
v_gene: TRBV19; j_gene: TRBJ2-7; abundance: -; d_gene: TRBD1; CDR3nt: TGTGCCAGTAGTCCTCACCCGGGACAGGGCTACGAGCAGTACTTC; CDR3aa: CASSPHPGQGYEQYF
v_gene: TRBV4-1; j_gene: TRBJ2-1; abundance: -; d_gene: TRBD2; CDR3nt: TGCGCCAGCAGCCAAGATTTTCTGGTAGCGGGGGTGTCGAGCGCTGAGCAGTTCTTC; CDR3aa: CASSQDFLVAGVSSAEQFF
v_gene: TRBV5-5; j_gene: TRBJ2-5; abundance: -; d_gene: TRBD1; CDR3nt: TGTGCCAGCAGGGAAGGGGGCTGGGAGACCCAGTACTTC; CDR3aa: CASREGGWETQYF
v_gene: TRBV15; j_gene: TRBJ1-1; abundance: -; d_gene: -; CDR3nt: TGTGCCACCAGCAGAGAGGGGTTTATGAACACTGAAGCTTTCTTT; CDR3aa: CATSREGFMNTEAFF
v_gene: TRBV9; j_gene: TRBJ2-1; abundance: -; d_gene: -; CDR3nt: TGTGCCAGCAGCCCGCAGGTCGTGGGGGGGCCCTATTACAATGAGCAGTTCTTC; CDR3aa: CASSPQVVGGPYYNEQFF
v_gene: TRBV12-5; j_gene: TRBJ2-1; abundance: -; d_gene: -; CDR3nt: TGTGCTAGTGGTTTACTGGGCAATGAGCAGTTCTTC; CDR3aa: CASGLLGNEQFF
v_gene: TRBV7-6; j_gene: TRBJ2-3; abundance: -; d_gene: TRBD2; CDR3nt: TGTGCCAGCAGCTCCCCAAGCGGGAGGGCCCCAGATACGCAGTATTTT; CDR3aa: CASSSPSGRAPDTQYF
v_gene: TRBV4-1; j_gene: TRBJ1-1; abundance: -; d_gene: TRBD1; CDR3nt: TGCGCCAGCAGCCAAATGACAGGGTTGAACACTGAAGCTTTCTTT; CDR3aa: CASSQMTGLNTEAFF
v_gene: TRBV11-2; j_gene: TRBJ2-7; abundance: -; d_gene: -; CDR3nt: TGTGCCAGCAGCTTAGTAGGGGGGTCCTACGAGCAGTACTTC; CDR3aa: CASSLVGGSYEQYF
v_gene: TRBV7-3; j_gene: TRBJ2-7; abundance: -; d_gene: -; CDR3nt: TGTGCCAGCAGCTCCGGGGAAGGCGATAGCTCCTACGAGCAGTACTTC; CDR3aa: CASSSGEGDSSYEQYF